The rows below give T cell receptor beta chains drawn from one sample of a study of cytomegalovirus exposure and HLA in healthy donors. Sequenced by immunoSEQ multiplex PCR; TCRdb stores in-frame clones only, minus some. The specimen's table records about 170,000 clones. The sample consisted of PBMCs. The receptors were gathered from a woman aged 18-29 years in good health and CMV-seropositive. The CDR3 runs from the conserved cysteine through the conserved F or W. The order of the fields is CDR3 length, J gene, V gene, CDR3 protein.

len: 13; j_gene: TRBJ2-3; v_gene: TRBV5-4; CDR3aa: CASSRSQKDTQYF
len: 14; j_gene: TRBJ1-6; v_gene: TRBV11-2; CDR3aa: CASSFGQGMSPLHF
len: 15; j_gene: TRBJ2-1; v_gene: TRBV5-8; CDR3aa: CASSLLGLAENEQFF
len: 14; j_gene: TRBJ1-2; v_gene: TRBV27; CDR3aa: CASSLTLGAYGYTF
len: 14; j_gene: TRBJ2-7; v_gene: TRBV6-5; CDR3aa: CATSPWDRTYEQYF
len: 13; j_gene: TRBJ1-4; v_gene: TRBV9; CDR3aa: CASSGSAGEKLFF
len: 14; j_gene: NA; v_gene: TRBV5-1; CDR3aa: CASSLGGIRETQYF
len: 13; j_gene: TRBJ1-1; v_gene: TRBV6-1; CDR3aa: CASMVGEGTEAFF
len: 15; j_gene: TRBJ1-4; v_gene: TRBV2; CDR3aa: CASSAQGATNEKLFF
len: 13; j_gene: TRBJ2-7; v_gene: TRBV29-1; CDR3aa: CSARSAGAREQYF
len: 15; j_gene: TRBJ1-2; v_gene: TRBV30; CDR3aa: CAWSVQGGGIYGYTF
len: 16; j_gene: TRBJ2-7; v_gene: TRBV21-1; CDR3aa: CASSLRGGQGVNEQYF
len: 17; j_gene: TRBJ1-2; v_gene: TRBV21-1; CDR3aa: CASSRRETGRMRYGYTF
len: 15; j_gene: TRBJ1-4; v_gene: TRBV18; CDR3aa: CASSSSGLANEKLFF
len: 14; j_gene: TRBJ2-7; v_gene: TRBV5-4; CDR3aa: CASSSVDRAYEQYF
len: 16; j_gene: TRBJ2-5; v_gene: TRBV27; CDR3aa: CASSFGPGIQKETQYF
len: 15; j_gene: TRBJ2-7; v_gene: TRBV29-1; CDR3aa: CSVDRGTGGRDEQYF
len: 17; j_gene: TRBJ1-2; v_gene: TRBV7-2; CDR3aa: CASSLVPDRGPNYGYTF
len: 13; j_gene: TRBJ1-5; v_gene: TRBV30; CDR3aa: CAWSQGGNQPQHF
len: 16; j_gene: TRBJ2-1; v_gene: TRBV7-6; CDR3aa: CASSLEISGSRHEQFF
len: 15; j_gene: TRBJ1-1; v_gene: TRBV7-8; CDR3aa: CASSLVAPGNTEAFF
len: 14; j_gene: TRBJ2-7; v_gene: TRBV10-1; CDR3aa: CASSDGFIQDEQYF
len: 15; j_gene: TRBJ2-7; v_gene: TRBV27; CDR3aa: CASSRGQGRFYEQYF
len: 16; j_gene: TRBJ1-4; v_gene: TRBV7-9; CDR3aa: CASSWLGTGLNEKLFF
len: 14; j_gene: TRBJ2-7; v_gene: TRBV5-1; CDR3aa: CASSGAGAGDEQYF
len: 14; j_gene: TRBJ1-5; v_gene: TRBV27; CDR3aa: CASSFRDRGQPQHF
len: 12; j_gene: TRBJ2-5; v_gene: TRBV28; CDR3aa: CAAGPGWETQYF
len: 17; j_gene: TRBJ2-3; v_gene: TRBV7-8; CDR3aa: CASSRPGSGGRGDTQYF
len: 14; j_gene: TRBJ1-2; v_gene: TRBV10-3; CDR3aa: CAISVSPAGHGYTF
len: 15; j_gene: TRBJ2-1; v_gene: TRBV30; CDR3aa: CAWTSGPHPLNEQFF
len: 16; j_gene: TRBJ2-7; v_gene: TRBV19; CDR3aa: CASSIRGLESSYEQYF
len: 15; j_gene: TRBJ2-3; v_gene: TRBV6-5; CDR3aa: CASRSGLSGTDTQYF
len: 12; j_gene: TRBJ1-1; v_gene: TRBV6-5; CDR3aa: CASNNWNTEAFF
len: 19; j_gene: TRBJ1-4; v_gene: TRBV4-2; CDR3aa: CASSQGAGSKVATNEKLFF
len: 15; j_gene: TRBJ1-4; v_gene: TRBV4-1; CDR3aa: CASSQKGHGLEKLFF
len: 13; j_gene: TRBJ1-1; v_gene: TRBV12-5; CDR3aa: CASGLVSTGQAFF
len: 16; j_gene: TRBJ2-3; v_gene: TRBV5-1; CDR3aa: CASSRGLAGVSDTQYF
len: 13; j_gene: TRBJ2-7; v_gene: TRBV4-3; CDR3aa: CASSHQGAGEQYF
len: 14; j_gene: TRBJ2-1; v_gene: TRBV19; CDR3aa: CASSRGTSGAGEFF
len: 16; j_gene: TRBJ2-1; v_gene: TRBV4-1; CDR3aa: CASRPTGLASQDEQFF
len: 13; j_gene: TRBJ2-3; v_gene: TRBV7-9; CDR3aa: CASSPTQADTQYF
len: 17; j_gene: TRBJ1-2; v_gene: TRBV19; CDR3aa: CASSDDSGVQGASGYTF
len: 11; j_gene: TRBJ1-2; v_gene: TRBV11-1; CDR3aa: CASSPGYGYTF
len: 13; j_gene: TRBJ2-7; v_gene: TRBV7-9; CDR3aa: CASSLGRSYEQYF
len: 14; j_gene: TRBJ2-7; v_gene: TRBV7-2; CDR3aa: CASSNTGTPYEQYF
len: 15; j_gene: TRBJ2-2; v_gene: TRBV18; CDR3aa: CASSPSAGGTWELFF
len: 14; j_gene: TRBJ1-4; v_gene: TRBV10-2; CDR3aa: CASSGTGREEKLFF
len: 15; j_gene: TRBJ2-1; v_gene: TRBV4-1; CDR3aa: CASSQTAGENNEQFF
len: 15; j_gene: TRBJ1-1; v_gene: TRBV9; CDR3aa: CASSGSGQLNTEAFF
len: 13; j_gene: TRBJ1-1; v_gene: TRBV16; CDR3aa: CASSQSTGGEAFF
len: 17; j_gene: TRBJ2-3; v_gene: TRBV10-2; CDR3aa: CASKGLGGLPRTDTQYF
len: 14; j_gene: TRBJ1-4; v_gene: TRBV5-4; CDR3aa: CASSSGQLNEKLFF
len: 12; j_gene: TRBJ1-5; v_gene: TRBV27; CDR3aa: CASSPTGGPQHF
len: 15; j_gene: TRBJ2-2; v_gene: TRBV4-2; CDR3aa: CASSQDPLAAGELFF
len: 14; j_gene: TRBJ2-7; v_gene: TRBV30; CDR3aa: CAWSSYRGAYEQYF
len: 13; j_gene: TRBJ2-3; v_gene: TRBV30; CDR3aa: CAWSRALTDTQYF
len: 14; j_gene: TRBJ2-1; v_gene: TRBV4-1; CDR3aa: CASSRPTGSSEQFF
len: 18; j_gene: TRBJ2-7; v_gene: TRBV11-2; CDR3aa: CASSRTASGGSAGYEQYF